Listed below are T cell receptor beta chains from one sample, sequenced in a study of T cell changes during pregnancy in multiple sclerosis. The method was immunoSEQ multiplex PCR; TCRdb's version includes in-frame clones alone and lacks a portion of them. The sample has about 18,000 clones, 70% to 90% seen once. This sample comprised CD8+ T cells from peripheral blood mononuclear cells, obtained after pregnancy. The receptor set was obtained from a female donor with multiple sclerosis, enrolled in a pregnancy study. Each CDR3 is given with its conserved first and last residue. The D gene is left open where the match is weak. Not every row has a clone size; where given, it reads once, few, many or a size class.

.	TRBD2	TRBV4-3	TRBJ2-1	TGCGCCAGCAGCCAAGATTGGCTAGCGGGGGGGGCCTACAATGAGCAGTTCTTC	CASSQDWLAGGAYNEQFF
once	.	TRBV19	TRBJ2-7	TGTGCCAGTAGTGTGTGGAGTCGGGGGGCTAGCTACGAGCAGTACTTC	CASSVWSRGASYEQYF
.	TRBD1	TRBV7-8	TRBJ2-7	TGTGCCAGCAGCTTAGGTCCGGGACAGGGGGAGTCCTACGAGCAGTACTTC	CASSLGPGQGESYEQYF
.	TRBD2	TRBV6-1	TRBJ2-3	TGTGCCAGCAGTGAAACTAGCGGGGGGGCAGATACGCAGTATTTT	CASSETSGGADTQYF
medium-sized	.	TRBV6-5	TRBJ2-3	TGTGCCAGCAGAGGTGGAGGGGACACAGATACGCAGTATTTT	CASRGGGDTDTQYF
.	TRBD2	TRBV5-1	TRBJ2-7	TGCGCCAGCAGCCCGGGGGTACTAGCGGCAGACTACGAGCAGTACTTC	CASSPGVLAADYEQYF
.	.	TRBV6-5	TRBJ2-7	TGTGCCAGCAGTTACTCGATGGGACATACTTACGAGCAGTACTTC	CASSYSMGHTYEQYF
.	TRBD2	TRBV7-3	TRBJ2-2	TGTGCCAGTATGGGGGGGACCGGGGAGCTGTTTTTT	CASMGGTGELFF
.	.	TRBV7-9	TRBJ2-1	TGTGCCAGCAGCTTAGTTTACGGTAGCGAGCAGTTCTTC	CASSLVYGSEQFF
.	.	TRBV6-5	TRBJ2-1	TGTGCCAGCAGTAACAGAGACAATGAGCAGTTCTTC	CASSNRDNEQFF
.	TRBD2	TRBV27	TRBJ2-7	TGTGCCAGCAGGCCGGGACTAGCGGACTACGAGCAGTACTTC	CASRPGLADYEQYF
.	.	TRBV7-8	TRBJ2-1	TGTGCCAGCAGTTCTCTCGGGTCCTACAATGAGCAGTTCTTC	CASSSLGSYNEQFF